The 32 T cell receptor beta chains reported below all come from one sample, sequenced in a study of blood T cell repertoires in COVID-19. Method: immunoSEQ multiplex PCR; TCRdb's copy keeps in-frame clones and lacks some. The sample gives a few hundred thousand clones, approximately 82% of which show up once; more than 1.2% is in the top ten. Sample: peripheral blood. Every receptor here comes from a woman in her thirties or forties who had recovered from COVID-19.

The chain uses TRBV27 and TRBJ1-2, with D unclear. Germline V gene lookup returns CDR1 MNHEY and CDR2 SMNVEV (reference sequence). The CDR3 contains 16 residues. Deletions cut 1 base from V and 4 bases from J, with 16 bases between. The CDR3 is CASSLFLGPDSYGYTF. CDR3 DNA sequence: TGTGCCAGCAGTTTATTCTTGGGCCCAGATTCCTATGGCTACACCTTC.

This clone was seen only once. The chain uses TRBV5-1 and TRBJ1-1; no clear D gene. Between the trimmed V and J ends, which lost 4 bases and 0 bases, there was a span of 7 bases. The germline V gene encodes CDR1 SGHRS and CDR2 YFSETQ. The CDR3 has 13 amino acids. Here the CDR3 DNA reads TGCGCCAGCAGCCAAAATGTGAACACTGAAGCTTTCTTT. Its protein is CASSQNVNTEAFF.

The chain is built from TRBV5-1 and TRBJ2-5; D call uncertain. The germline V gene has CDR1 SGHRS and CDR2 YFSETQ. Trimming stripped 3 bases from V and 1 base from J, with 7 bases between. CDR3 length equals 13 residues. The CDR3 spells CASSYAAQETQYF. CDR3 nucleotide sequence: TGCGCCAGCAGCTATGCGGCCCAAGAGACCCAGTACTTC. Full variable domain (remainder filled in from reference TRBV5-1 and TRBJ2-5): KAGVTQTPRYLIKTRGQQVTLSCSPISGHRSVSWYQQTPGQGLQFLFEYFSETQRNKGNFPGRFSGRQFSNSRSEMNVSTLELGDSALYLCASSYAAQETQYFGPGTRLLVL.

The chain uses TRBV9 and TRBJ1-2; D unresolved. The V end was cut by 0 bases, the J end by 1 base, with 7 bases between. The length of the CDR3 is 14 residues. CDR1 is SGDLS and CDR2 is YYNGEE in the germline V gene. This chain's CDR3 is CASSVGAGNYGYTF. For the CDR3, the DNA is TGTGCCAGCAGCGTAGGGGCGGGTAACTATGGCTACACCTTC.

V usage is TRBV19 and J usage is TRBJ2-1; no reliable D call. The germline CDR1 and CDR2 sequences are LNHDA and SQIVND (reference sequence). Trimming cost V 3 bases and J 4 bases, with 7 bases left between them. The CDR3 consists of 13 residues. CDR3 DNA: TGTGCCAGTAGTATTATTTCTTACAATGAGCAGTTCTTC. This codes for CASSIISYNEQFF.

V usage is TRBV30 and J usage is TRBJ2-7, with 10 bases matching TRBD2. The CDR3 runs to 14 residues. The germline gives CDR1 GTSNPN, CDR2 SVGIG (reference sequence). Trimming removed 2 bases from V and 2 bases from J; junction bases left unmatched: 3. The CDR3 DNA is TGTGCCTGGAGTAGCGGGGGGGTTACCTACGAGCAGTACTTC. Translating it yields CAWSSGGVTYEQYF.

The chain carries TRBV5-1 and TRBJ1-5, with TRBD1 matching 7 bases. This CDR3 region has 14 residues. The V gene's germline CDR1 is SGHRS and CDR2 YFSETQ. The V gene end was trimmed by 4 bases and the J gene end by 7 bases; junction bases not matched to a gene: 8. CDR3 loop: CASSPEQGSQPQHF. The CDR3, as DNA: TGCGCCAGCAGCCCGGAACAGGGGAGCCAGCCCCAGCATTTT.

The J gene is TRBJ2-7, the V gene TRBV18; 7 bases line up with TRBD1. V lost 8 bases and J lost 2; bases outside the gene matches: 0. The CDR3 has 11 residues. The V gene's germline CDR1 is KGHSH and CDR2 LQKENI. The CDR3 sequence is CASQGAYEQYF. CDR3 DNA: TGTGCCAGCCAGGGGGCCTACGAGCAGTACTTC.

This sequence joins TRBV5-1 and TRBJ1-4; perhaps TRBD1 as D (6 bases). Trimming cost V 0 bases and J 7 bases, with 13 bases left between them. Germline V gives CDR1 SGHRS, CDR2 YFSETQ. The length of the CDR3 is 15 residues. CDR3 residues: CASSLAQGGSEKLFF. CDR3 DNA sequence: TGCGCCAGCAGCTTGGCACAGGGAGGGAGTGAAAAACTGTTTTTT.

The chain recombines TRBV5-1 with TRBJ1-1; D ambiguous. The CDR3 extends over 15 amino acids. Germline values: CDR1 SGHRS, CDR2 YFSETQ. Trimming pared 0 bases from V and 1 base from J, leaving 10 bases between. The CDR3 reads CASSLAQTENTEAFF. The DNA for the CDR3 is TGCGCCAGCAGCTTGGCGCAAACAGAGAACACTGAAGCTTTCTTT. The full variable domain, rest sourced from reference TRBV5-1 and TRBJ1-1, is KAGVTQTPRYLIKTRGQQVTLSCSPISGHRSVSWYQQTPGQGLQFLFEYFSETQRNKGNFPGRFSGRQFSNSRSEMNVSTLELGDSALYLCASSLAQTENTEAFFGQGTRLTVV.

The chain joins TRBV28 to TRBJ1-2; 12 nucleotides align to TRBD1. With 4 bases clipped from V and 14 bases from J, the junction kept 14 bases outside the gene matches. CDR3 length: 15 amino acids. The germline CDR1 and CDR2 sequences are MDHEN and SYDVKM. The CDR3 reads CASSSPGQGALKDTF. The CDR3 DNA reads as TGTGCCAGCAGTTCACCGGGACAGGGGGCCCTAAAGGATACCTTC.

The CDR3 spells CASSYSPRDRDYGYTF. CDR3 bases: TGTGCCAGCAGTTACTCCCCTCGGGACAGAGACTATGGCTACACCTTC. J is TRBJ1-2 and V is TRBV6-6, with 7 bases matching TRBD1. The V gene's germline CDR1 is MNHNY and CDR2 SVGAGI (reference sequence). With V trimmed by 0 bases and J by 3 bases, 7 bases remained unmatched. The CDR3 length is 16 residues.

The sample holds a few counts of this clone. CDR3 protein: CASSLFVSGHRYEQYF. Here the CDR3 DNA reads TGTGCCAGCAGCTTATTTGTAAGCGGGCACCGTTACGAGCAGTACTTC. The rearrangement uses TRBV11-1 and TRBJ2-7; possible D gene TRBD2, 6 bases. V was pared by 2 bases and J by 4 bases, with 18 bases between. The CDR3 contains 16 residues. Germline V gene data show CDR1 as SGHAT and CDR2 as FQDESV (reference sequence).

V gene TRBV7-8 combines with J gene TRBJ2-3, with 9 bases identical to TRBD2. CDR3 size: 18 residues. Germline loops: CDR1 SGHVS, CDR2 FQNEAQ. The junction had 15 bases not matched to a gene; V was cut back by 5 bases and J by 3 bases. The DNA of the CDR3 is TGTGCCAGCAGCCAGACGGTACGCGGGGGGGCTGAGACAGATACGCAGTATTTT. It specifies CASSQTVRGGAETDTQYF.

This clone was found once. The genes are TRBV5-1 and TRBJ1-4; D is perhaps TRBD1 (6 bases). This CDR3 is 14 amino acids long. Germline loops: CDR1 SGHRS, CDR2 YFSETQ. V dropped 5 bases and J dropped 0 bases, with 8 bases sitting between them. The CDR3 nucleotides read TGCGCCAGCAGAGGACAGCCAACTAATGAAAAACTGTTTTTT. Its protein is CASRGQPTNEKLFF.

As to this clone: Other DNA variants within this sample encode the same CDR3. The chain uses TRBV19 and TRBJ1-1, with TRBD1 matching 9 bases. CDR1 is LNHDA and CDR2 is SQIVND in the germline V gene (reference sequence). Trimming removed 8 bases from V and 1 base from J; junction bases left unmatched: 2. The length of the CDR3 is 13 residues. The CDR3 sequence is CASLGQGNTEAFF. The CDR3 DNA follows: TGTGCCAGTCTGGGACAGGGGAACACTGAAGCTTTCTTT.

The rearrangement joins TRBV7-3 to TRBJ2-3; TRBD2 agrees at 12 bases. In germline, CDR1 is SGHTA, CDR2 FQGTGA. V lost 0 bases and J lost 6; bases outside the gene matches: 7. CDR3 size: 17 residues. This chain's CDR3 is CASSLTLASGGADTQYF. The CDR3 DNA is TGTGCCAGCAGCTTAACGCTGGCTAGCGGGGGGGCCGATACGCAGTATTTT.

The gene calls are TRBV2 and TRBJ1-5; 9 positions match TRBD1. Germline V CDR1 and CDR2: SNHLY, FYNNEI. The CDR3 has 14 amino acids. J was trimmed by 5 bases and V by 4 bases; bases with no gene match: 3. CDR3 in DNA: TGTGCCAGCAGTGCAACAGGGGGCGATCAGCCCCAGCATTTT. This encodes CASSATGGDQPQHF.

V usage is TRBV29-1 and J usage is TRBJ1-4, with TRBD1 matching 7 bases. The J segment lost 4 bases and the V segment lost 5 bases, leaving 13 bases of the junction unmatched. The CDR3 runs to 16 residues. Germline CDR1 reads SQVTM; CDR2 reads ANQGSEA. The CDR3 is CSVLTGTAFFNEKLFF. In DNA form, the CDR3 reads TGCAGCGTTTTAACTGGGACAGCCTTTTTTAATGAAAAACTGTTTTTT. The variable domain in full, completed from reference TRBV29-1 and TRBJ1-4, reads SAVISQKPSRDICQRGTSLTIQCQVDSQVTMMFWYRQQPGQSLTLIATANQGSEATYESGFVIDKFPISRPNLTFSTLTVSNMSPEDSSIYLCSVLTGTAFFNEKLFFGSGTQLSVL.

This clone was detected only a few times. The chain couples TRBV9 to TRBJ2-3, with a possible D match to TRBD1 (6 bases). Germline lookup yields CDR1 SGDLS and CDR2 YYNGEE. CDR3 length: 15 amino acids. Trimming took 2 bases from V and 0 from J, leaving 10 bases between them. CDR3 in DNA: TGTGCCAGCAGCGTCGGACAGTCTAGCACAGATACGCAGTATTTT. Its translation: CASSVGQSSTDTQYF.

The chain has TRBV6-5 and TRBJ1-6; 11 bases fit TRBD1. The germline CDR1 and CDR2 sequences are MNHEY and SVGAGI. The V segment lost 4 bases and the J segment 9 bases; nucleotides outside the gene matches: 5. This CDR3 contains 15 residues. DNA for the CDR3: TGTGCCAGCAGTTTGGGACAGGGGGTTAGTTCACCCCTCCACTTT. It translates to CASSLGQGVSSPLHF.

CDR3: CASSFIRDSGLAGAEQFF. Here the CDR3 DNA reads TGTGCCAGCAGCTTTATCCGGGACTCCGGCCTAGCGGGGGCTGAGCAGTTCTTC. The chain joins TRBV11-3 to TRBJ2-1; 10 nucleotides align to TRBD2. The CDR3 loop spans 18 amino acids. Germline-derived CDR1 and CDR2 are SGHNT and YENEEA. V shed 3 bases and J 9 bases; nucleotides not matched to a gene: 17.

This chain connects TRBV7-9 to TRBJ2-7; D may be TRBD1 (6 bases). Trimming shortened V by 1 base and J by 3 bases, and 10 bases separated the two germline ends. CDR3 length: 14 residues. Per germline, CDR1 SEHNR and CDR2 FQNEAQ (reference sequence). The CDR3 loop reads CASSLGGLRYEQYF. CDR3 bases: TGTGCCAGCAGCTTAGGGGGGCTCCGCTACGAGCAGTACTTC.

The chain carries TRBV28 and TRBJ1-1, with D perhaps TRBD1 (6 bases). CDR1 and CDR2 (germline): MDHEN, SYDVKM. V lost 8 bases to trimming and J lost 0 bases, with 16 bases between them. The CDR3 length is 15 residues. Written as DNA, the CDR3 is TGTGCCAGCGGCAATCCGGGACAAATGAACACTGAAGCTTTCTTT. Protein sequence: CASGNPGQMNTEAFF.

This chain links TRBV7-8 with TRBJ1-5; 7 bases are shared with TRBD1. V gave up 5 bases and J gave up 0 bases; unmatched junction bases: 4. The CDR3 spans 15 residues. CDR1 is SGHVS, CDR2 FQNEAQ, per germline. The chain's CDR3 is CASSEQGYSNQPQHF. The DNA for the CDR3 is TGTGCCAGCAGCGAACAGGGGTATAGCAATCAGCCCCAGCATTTT.

The rearrangement links TRBV7-2 to TRBJ1-6; D is ambiguous. Trimming pared 3 bases from V and 10 bases from J, leaving 7 bases between. In germline, CDR1 is SGHTA, CDR2 FQGNSA. The CDR3 length is 12 residues. The DNA of the CDR3 is TGTGCCAGCAGCTTTTTCGGGTCACCCCTCCACTTT. Its translation is CASSFFGSPLHF.

The rearrangement uses TRBV19 and TRBJ1-1; 7 bases map to TRBD1. The CDR3 runs 14 residues. Per the germline V gene, CDR1 is LNHDA and CDR2 is SQIVND (reference sequence). The junction had 10 bases not matched to a gene; V was cut back by 7 bases and J by 5 bases. In DNA form, the CDR3 reads TGTGCCAGTAAAGGTATAGAGGGACAGACTGAAGCTTTCTTT. Translated, it gives CASKGIEGQTEAFF. Full variable domain (remainder filled in from reference TRBV19 and TRBJ1-1): DGGITQSPKYLFRKEGQNVTLSCEQNLNHDAMYWYRQDPGQGLRLIYYSQIVNDFQKGDIAEGYSVSREKKESFPLTVTSAQKNPTAFYLCASKGIEGQTEAFFGQGTRLTVV.

The chain joins TRBV3-1 (or the pseudogene TRBV3-2) to TRBJ2-7; no clear D gene. V was pared by 4 bases and J by 2 bases, with 9 bases between. The length of the CDR3 is 13 residues. Germline lookup yields CDR1 LGHDT and CDR2 YNNKEL (reference sequence). CDR3 nucleotide sequence: TGTGCCAGCAGCCGCCGTGAGGCCTACGAGCAGTACTTC. This translates into CASSRREAYEQYF.

The chain combines TRBV10-3 with TRBJ1-2, with D hard to call. CDR1 ENHRY and CDR2 SYGVKD come from the germline V gene. The CDR3 sequence is 12 residues long. V lost 4 bases and J lost 4, with 7 bases in between. CDR3 sequence reads: CAISGQSYGYTF. CDR3 nucleotide sequence: TGTGCCATCAGTGGACAAAGCTATGGCTACACCTTC.

The rearrangement links TRBV1 to TRBJ2-5; TRBD1, the table's D call, lacks a check against the DNA. TRBV1 is given as a pseudogene. The CDR3 spans 14 residues. CDR3: CRAWRTGIGETQYF. CDR3 bases: TGCAGGGCGTGGAGGACAGGGATAGGGGAGACCCAGTACTTC.

For this clone: Other DNA sequences within the sample encode an identical CDR3. This chain uses TRBV9 with TRBJ1-5; D gene ambiguous. The V end lost 0 bases, the J end lost 0 bases, and 4 bases lay between the germline ends. The CDR3 has 14 amino acids. Germline loops: CDR1 SGDLS, CDR2 YYNGEE. The CDR3 protein is CASSVGDSNQPQHF. The CDR3 nucleotides read TGTGCCAGCAGCGTAGGAGATAGCAATCAGCCCCAGCATTTT.

The chain is built from TRBV7-2 and TRBJ2-5; 7 bases are a match to TRBD1. The CDR3 is 15 amino acids. The trim removed 3 bases at V and 3 bases at J, leaving 7 bases unmatched. Germline CDR1 is SGHTA and CDR2 is FQGNSA. The chain's CDR3 is CASSFVEGAKETQYF. CDR3 DNA sequence: TGTGCCAGCAGCTTTGTCGAGGGGGCTAAAGAGACCCAGTACTTC.